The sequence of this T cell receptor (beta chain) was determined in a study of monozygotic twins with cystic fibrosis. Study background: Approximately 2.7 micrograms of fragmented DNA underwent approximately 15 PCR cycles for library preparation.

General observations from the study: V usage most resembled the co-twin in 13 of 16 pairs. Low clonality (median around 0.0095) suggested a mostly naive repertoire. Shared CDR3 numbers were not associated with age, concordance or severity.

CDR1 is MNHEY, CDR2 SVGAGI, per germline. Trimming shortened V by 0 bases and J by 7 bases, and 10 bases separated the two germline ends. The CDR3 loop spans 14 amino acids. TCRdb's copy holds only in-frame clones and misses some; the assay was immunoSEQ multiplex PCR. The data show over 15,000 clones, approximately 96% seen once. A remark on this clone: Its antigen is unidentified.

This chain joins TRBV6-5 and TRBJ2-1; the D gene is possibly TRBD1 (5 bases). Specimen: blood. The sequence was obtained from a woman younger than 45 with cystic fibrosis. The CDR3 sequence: CASSYSGRVNEQFF. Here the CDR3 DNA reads TGTGCCAGCAGTTACTCCGGCAGGGTAAATGAGCAGTTCTTC.